The 19 T cell receptor beta chains presented below share a single source sample, sequenced in a study of Ad26.COV2.S vaccination and SARS-CoV-2 variants (dated by TCRdb to the early 2020s). Taken with the paper, the label for treatment or condition translates to: 19 received Ad26.COV2.S at low or high dose, single or two shots; about 5 received placebo; per-sample allocation not given. Repertoires of vaccine and placebo recipients were sequenced from samples collected on day 63 after the first injection. The library was prepared using the immunoSEQ multiplex PCR assay. TCRdb took over this immuneACCESS table, retaining in-frame rearrangements with V and J assigned. Such tables are incomplete; in checked studies, under half of the missing clones stem from an unresolved V gene, and the remainder is unexplained. Present in this sample are nearly 400,000 clones, around 91% of which were seen just once. 1.5% to 2% of the sample is in the top ten clones.

Source: peripheral blood, taken in a trial of Ad26.COV2.S vaccine versus placebo. The origin of the receptors is a person aged 18-60 years who received the Ad26.COV2.S COVID-19 vaccine or a placebo.

The chain uses TRBV5-5 and TRBJ2-7; no clear D gene. The V gene's germline CDR1 is SGHKS and CDR2 YYEKEE (reference sequence). The CDR3 totals 13 residues. V was pared by 0 bases and J by 2 bases, with 6 bases between. In DNA form, the CDR3 reads TGTGCCAGCAGCTTGGGCAGTACCTACGAGCAGTACTTC. This codes for CASSLGSTYEQYF.

This sequence joins TRBV19 and TRBJ2-3, with 8 bases that match TRBD1. Germline V gene lookup returns CDR1 LNHDA and CDR2 SQIVND (reference sequence). V lost 4 bases, J lost 0 bases, and 3 bases stayed unmatched. The CDR3 runs to 15 residues. The CDR3 nucleotides read TGTGCCAGTAGTACCCAGGGGGCGAGCACAGATACGCAGTATTTT. Translated: CASSTQGASTDTQYF.

The rearrangement joins TRBV28 to TRBJ2-2; D may be TRBD1 or TRBD2 (5 bases each). Trimming took off 7 bases at V and 2 bases at J, with 17 bases between the two ends. CDR1 and CDR2 (germline): MDHEN, SYDVKM. This CDR3 region has 16 residues. CDR3 in amino acids: CASTPTGQGNTGELFF. CDR3 sequence (DNA): TGTGCCAGCACCCCCACGGGGCAGGGAAACACCGGGGAGCTGTTTTTT.

This clone was seen a handful of times. The rearrangement joins TRBV4-2 to TRBJ2-2, with D hard to call. Trimming cost V 0 bases and J 7 bases, with 9 bases left between them. This CDR3 is built from 14 residues. Germline V gene lookup returns CDR1 LGHNA and CDR2 YNFKEQ. The CDR3 DNA follows: TGTGCCAGCAGCCAAGAAGGTGATGGCGGGGAGCTGTTTTTT. It specifies CASSQEGDGGELFF.

The V and J genes are TRBV6-5 and TRBJ1-5, with D maybe TRBD1 (5 bases). The V gene lost 8 bases and the J gene lost 1 base, with 12 bases spanning the gap. The germline CDR1 and CDR2 sequences are MNHEY and SVGAGI. The CDR3 spans 14 residues. The CDR3 sequence is CASQEGSSNQPQHF. The CDR3 DNA follows: TGTGCCAGCCAGGAGGGGAGCAGCAATCAGCCCCAGCATTTT.

The V and J genes are TRBV29-1 and TRBJ2-3, with D perhaps matching TRBD1 (5 bases). CDR1 and CDR2 (germline): SQVTM, ANQGSEA. Trimming took off 6 bases at V and 3 bases at J, with 10 bases between the two ends. The CDR3 runs to 12 residues. CDR3 residues: CSVLTVTDTQYF. The CDR3 nucleotides are TGCAGCGTCCTGACAGTAACAGATACGCAGTATTTT.

The V gene is TRBV7-2, the J gene TRBJ2-7; weak D call: TRBD2 (7 bases). CDR3 length equals 16 residues. V was cut by 1 base and J by 3 bases, with 16 bases left in between. Germline lookup yields CDR1 SGHTA and CDR2 FQGNSA. CDR3 nucleotide sequence: TGTGCCAGCAGCTTAGTGGGGGCGGGCGGGAGCTACGAGCAGTACTTC. This translates into CASSLVGAGGSYEQYF.

This clone was picked up a small number of times. V gene TRBV19 combines with J gene TRBJ1-3; D is unclear. Germline CDR1 LNHDA, CDR2 SQIVND (reference sequence). The CDR3 is 16 amino acids. V was cut by 5 bases and J by 1 base, with 15 bases left in between. The CDR3 sequence: CASSYLRPRSGNTIYF. DNA for the CDR3: TGTGCCAGTAGTTATCTGAGACCACGATCTGGAAACACCATATATTTT.

This clone was seen once. This chain connects TRBV11-3 to TRBJ2-2, with D hard to call. This CDR3 is built from 12 residues. Trimming took off 5 bases at V and 4 bases at J, with 5 bases between the two ends. CDR1 and CDR2 (germline): SGHNT, YENEEA. The CDR3 spells CASSLITGELFF. As DNA, the CDR3 is TGTGCCAGCAGCCTCATCACCGGGGAGCTGTTTTTT.

The chain links TRBV5-8 to TRBJ2-2; D uncertain. Trimming removed 4 bases at V and 4 bases at J, with 5 bases between. The CDR3 consists of 12 residues. Germline lookup yields CDR1 SGHTS and CDR2 YDEGEE. The CDR3 here is CASSIPTGELFF. The CDR3 DNA reads TGTGCCAGCAGCATTCCCACCGGGGAGCTGTTTTTT.

The chain recombines TRBV3-1 (or the pseudogene TRBV3-2) with TRBJ2-3; the match to TRBD2 covers 7 bases. V dropped 2 bases and J dropped 2; count of bases not matched to a gene: 19. Germline V gene data show CDR1 as LGHDT and CDR2 as YNNKEL (reference sequence). The CDR3 has 20 residues. CDR3 residues: CASSQRDPRGREVPTDTQYF. CDR3 in DNA: TGTGCCAGCAGCCAAAGAGATCCTAGGGGCCGGGAGGTGCCCACAGATACGCAGTATTTT.

This chain uses TRBV2 with TRBJ2-1, with 8 nucleotides matching TRBD1. CDR3 size: 16 residues. Germline CDR1 reads SNHLY; CDR2 reads FYNNEI. Trimming took 1 base from V and 7 from J; bases not matched to a gene: 9. The CDR3 bases are TGTGCCAGCAGTGAAGGGACAGGGTTGTCACGAAATGAGCAGTTCTTC. Its translation is CASSEGTGLSRNEQFF.

The rearrangement joins TRBV30 to TRBJ2-7, with unresolved D. Germline CDR1 GTSNPN, CDR2 SVGIG (reference sequence). The V gene lost 3 bases and the J gene lost 7 bases, with 16 bases spanning the gap. The CDR3 is 13 amino acids. CDR3: CAWSKGRVREQYF. In DNA form, the CDR3 reads TGTGCCTGGAGCAAGGGCCGGGTGAGGGAGCAGTACTTC.

This sequence joins TRBV2 and TRBJ1-2, with TRBD1 matching 9 bases. This CDR3 has 14 residues. The trim removed 3 bases at V and 7 bases at J, leaving 6 bases unmatched. CDR1 and CDR2 (germline): SNHLY, FYNNEI. DNA for the CDR3: TGTGCCAGCAGTGAGGGGACAGGGTCCGGTGGCTACACCTTC. Translating gives CASSEGTGSGGYTF.

The chain uses TRBV30 and TRBJ2-3; TRBD1 matches 10 bases. This CDR3 spans 16 amino acids. Germline V gene lookup returns CDR1 GTSNPN and CDR2 SVGIG (reference sequence). V lost 0 bases to trimming and J lost 14 bases; unmatched junction nucleotides: 17. CDR3 in amino acids: CAWSVPGTGARSKGYF. The CDR3 DNA reads as TGTGCCTGGAGTGTACCCGGGACAGGGGCAAGAAGTAAGGGGTATTTT.

The chain joins TRBV5-1 to TRBJ1-1; TRBD1 might be the D (5 bases). This CDR3 has 15 amino acids. Trimming removed 4 bases at V and 2 bases at J, with 15 bases between. The germline gives CDR1 SGHRS, CDR2 YFSETQ. CDR3 protein: CASSRGPRLNTEAFF. The CDR3 coding sequence is TGCGCCAGCAGCCGGGGACCGAGACTTAACACTGAAGCTTTCTTT. Combining the CDR3 with reference TRBV5-1 and TRBJ1-1 gives the whole variable domain KAGVTQTPRYLIKTRGQQVTLSCSPISGHRSVSWYQQTPGQGLQFLFEYFSETQRNKGNFPGRFSGRQFSNSRSEMNVSTLELGDSALYLCASSRGPRLNTEAFFGQGTRLTVV.

There are a few counts of this clone. V usage is TRBV30 and J usage is TRBJ1-2; 9 nucleotides line up with TRBD1. The junction had 1 base not matched to a gene; V was cut back by 0 bases and J by 8 bases. Looked up from germline, CDR1 is GTSNPN and CDR2 is SVGIG (reference sequence). The length of the CDR3 is 12 residues. CDR3 coding DNA: TGTGCCTGGAGTGTGGGGACAGGGGGCTACACCTTC. Its protein product is CAWSVGTGGYTF.

The chain combines TRBV2 with TRBJ1-2; D is ambiguous. The CDR3 spans 11 residues. V lost 6 bases and J 7 bases, leaving 9 bases between the germline ends. CDR1 and CDR2 from the germline V gene are SNHLY and FYNNEI. The CDR3 sequence is CASRSVSGYTF. The CDR3 DNA follows: TGTGCCAGCAGGAGTGTGTCTGGCTACACCTTC.

V is TRBV6-5 and J is TRBJ2-7; D remains ambiguous. The CDR3 loop spans 14 amino acids. V lost 8 bases and J lost 0, with 14 bases in between. In germline, CDR1 is MNHEY, CDR2 SVGAGI. Here the CDR3 reads CASAGREGSYEQYF. The CDR3 region has the DNA TGTGCCAGCGCTGGAAGGGAAGGCTCCTACGAGCAGTACTTC.